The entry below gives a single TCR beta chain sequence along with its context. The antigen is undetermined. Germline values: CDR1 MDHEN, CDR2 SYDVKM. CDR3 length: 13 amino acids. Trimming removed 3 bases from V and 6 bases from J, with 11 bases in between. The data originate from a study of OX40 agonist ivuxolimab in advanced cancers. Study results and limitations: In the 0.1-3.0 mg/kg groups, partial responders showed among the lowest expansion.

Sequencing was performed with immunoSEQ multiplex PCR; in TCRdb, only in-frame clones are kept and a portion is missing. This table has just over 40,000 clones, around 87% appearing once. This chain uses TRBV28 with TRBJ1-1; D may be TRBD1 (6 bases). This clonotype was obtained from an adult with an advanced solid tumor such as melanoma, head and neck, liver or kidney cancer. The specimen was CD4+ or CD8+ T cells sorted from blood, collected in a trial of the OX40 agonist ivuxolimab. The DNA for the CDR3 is TGTGCCAGCAGTTTGATACGGACAGCTGAAGCTTTCTTT. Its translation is CASSLIRTAEAFF.